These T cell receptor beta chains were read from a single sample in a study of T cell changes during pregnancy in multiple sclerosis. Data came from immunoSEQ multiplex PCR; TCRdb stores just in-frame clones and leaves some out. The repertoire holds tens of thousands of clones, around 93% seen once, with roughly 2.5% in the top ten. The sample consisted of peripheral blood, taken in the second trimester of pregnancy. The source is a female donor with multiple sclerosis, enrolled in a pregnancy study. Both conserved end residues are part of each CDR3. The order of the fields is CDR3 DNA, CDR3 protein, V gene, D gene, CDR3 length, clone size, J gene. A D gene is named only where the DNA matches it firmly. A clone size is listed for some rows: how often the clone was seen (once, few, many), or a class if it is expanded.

DNA: TGTGCCAGCAGCCTGGAGACAGGGGATAATTCACCCCTCCACTTT
CDR3: CASSLETGDNSPLHF
V: TRBV7-6
D: TRBD1
length: 15
size: NA
J: TRBJ1-6

DNA: TGTGCCAGCAGTGTAAACACTGAAGCTTTCTTT
CDR3: CASSVNTEAFF
V: TRBV25-1
D: NA
length: 11
size: NA
J: TRBJ1-1

DNA: TGTGCCAGCAGCTTGGTACAGGGATATTATAGCAATCAGCCCCAGCATTTT
CDR3: CASSLVQGYYSNQPQHF
V: TRBV5-4
D: NA
length: 17
size: NA
J: TRBJ1-5

DNA: TGTGCCAGCAGTGAAGCTAGCGGATCCCAAGAGACCCAGTACTTC
CDR3: CASSEASGSQETQYF
V: TRBV6-4
D: TRBD2
length: 15
size: NA
J: TRBJ2-5

DNA: TGCGCCAGCAGCCTGATACAGGGCTCCAATGAGCAGTTCTTC
CDR3: CASSLIQGSNEQFF
V: TRBV5-1
D: NA
length: 14
size: once
J: TRBJ2-1

DNA: TGTGCCTGGAGTGTACTTTGGGATAGGGGGTCGGCTTTCTTT
CDR3: CAWSVLWDRGSAFF
V: TRBV30
D: NA
length: 14
size: NA
J: TRBJ1-1

DNA: TGTGCCAGCAGCCGAGCAATATCTACTAGCGGGGGGATCTTCGGCACAGATACGCAGTATTTT
CDR3: CASSRAISTSGGIFGTDTQYF
V: TRBV14
D: TRBD2
length: 21
size: NA
J: TRBJ2-3

DNA: TGCGCCAGCAGCGGGCGGGGGGGGGAGACTGAAGCTTTCTTT
CDR3: CASSGRGGETEAFF
V: TRBV5-1
D: NA
length: 14
size: NA
J: TRBJ1-1

DNA: TGTGCCAGCCGAGCTTTTAGCGGGGAGTACAATGAGCAGTTCTTC
CDR3: CASRAFSGEYNEQFF
V: TRBV5-4
D: TRBD2
length: 15
size: NA
J: TRBJ2-1

DNA: TGTGCCAGCAGTAAACAGGGTTTCGGTCAGCCCCAGCATTTT
CDR3: CASSKQGFGQPQHF
V: TRBV6-1
D: NA
length: 14
size: NA
J: TRBJ1-5

DNA: TGTGCCAGCAGTCCCGGACAATTGGGGAATTCACCCCTCCACTTT
CDR3: CASSPGQLGNSPLHF
V: TRBV6-5
D: NA
length: 15
size: NA
J: TRBJ1-6

DNA: TGCGCCAGCAGCTTGGAGGGGGGGGATCTTGAAAAACTGTTTTTT
CDR3: CASSLEGGDLEKLFF
V: TRBV5-1
D: NA
length: 15
size: NA
J: TRBJ1-4

DNA: TGTGCCAGCAGTGCTACGAGCTCCTATAATTCACCCCTCCACTTT
CDR3: CASSATSSYNSPLHF
V: TRBV2
D: NA
length: 15
size: NA
J: TRBJ1-6

DNA: TGTGCCAGCAGCGAATATTTTGGACAGGGGGCAGAGAACACCATATATTTT
CDR3: CASSEYFGQGAENTIYF
V: TRBV11-2
D: TRBD1
length: 17
size: NA
J: TRBJ1-3

DNA: TGTGCCAGCTCACCCGAGACAGCCTCTGGAAACACCATATATTTT
CDR3: CASSPETASGNTIYF
V: TRBV18
D: NA
length: 15
size: NA
J: TRBJ1-3

DNA: TGTGCCAGTAGTATCCCAGGGCAACGTACTGAAGCTTTCTTT
CDR3: CASSIPGQRTEAFF
V: TRBV19
D: NA
length: 14
size: NA
J: TRBJ1-1

DNA: TGTGCCAGCAGCTTCGGAATAAACCGGGACAGGGTTGGGCAGTACTTC
CDR3: CASSFGINRDRVGQYF
V: TRBV13
D: TRBD1
length: 16
size: NA
J: TRBJ2-7

DNA: TGTGCCAGCAGCGTAGCGGGGGGGCGATCCGCCGGGGAGCTGTTTTTT
CDR3: CASSVAGGRSAGELFF
V: TRBV2
D: TRBD2
length: 16
size: NA
J: TRBJ2-2

DNA: TGTGCCAGCAGTGAACCTGGGGGGGTCGGCTACACCTTC
CDR3: CASSEPGGVGYTF
V: TRBV25-1
D: NA
length: 13
size: NA
J: TRBJ1-2

DNA: TGTGCCAGCAGCGACCGCCGGGGGAGCTCCTACAATGAGCAGTTCTTC
CDR3: CASSDRRGSSYNEQFF
V: TRBV7-2
D: NA
length: 16
size: NA
J: TRBJ2-1

DNA: TGTGCCAGCAGCTTTGGGACATCTGGCTACACCTTC
CDR3: CASSFGTSGYTF
V: TRBV6-1
D: NA
length: 12
size: NA
J: TRBJ1-2

DNA: TGTGCCAGCAGCTCACACAGGGGCGGCGGCTACACCTTC
CDR3: CASSSHRGGGYTF
V: TRBV7-9
D: TRBD1
length: 13
size: NA
J: TRBJ1-2

DNA: TGTGCCAGCAGCCGGACGGGACAGCCGATAAGGCCCCAGCATTTT
CDR3: CASSRTGQPIRPQHF
V: TRBV7-2
D: TRBD1
length: 15
size: NA
J: TRBJ1-5

DNA: TGTGCCAGCTCACTGCAGGGTGACTCAACGGAGCAGTACTTC
CDR3: CASSLQGDSTEQYF
V: TRBV18
D: NA
length: 14
size: NA
J: TRBJ2-7

DNA: TGTGCTTGGAGACCCGATCAGGGAGGTCAGCCCCAGCATTTT
CDR3: CAWRPDQGGQPQHF
V: TRBV30
D: NA
length: 14
size: NA
J: TRBJ1-5

DNA: TGTGCCAGCAGCCAACCCTGGATGAGGGCATCACCCCTCCACTTT
CDR3: CASSQPWMRASPLHF
V: TRBV4-2
D: NA
length: 15
size: once
J: TRBJ1-6

DNA: TGTGCCAGCCGATACAACAGGATGACTAATGAAAAACTGTTTTTT
CDR3: CASRYNRMTNEKLFF
V: TRBV27
D: NA
length: 15
size: NA
J: TRBJ1-4

DNA: TGTGCCAGCAGCCATCGACAGGGGGCGAATCAGCCCCAGCATTTT
CDR3: CASSHRQGANQPQHF
V: TRBV7-2
D: TRBD1
length: 15
size: NA
J: TRBJ1-5

DNA: TGTGCCAGCAGTGCGGAACATGGAGGGAACTACGAGCAGTACTTC
CDR3: CASSAEHGGNYEQYF
V: TRBV6-4
D: NA
length: 15
size: NA
J: TRBJ2-7

DNA: TGTGCCAGCAGCCGACAGGCCCCGGGAGGACCCCTCCACTTT
CDR3: CASSRQAPGGPLHF
V: TRBV13
D: NA
length: 14
size: few
J: TRBJ1-6

DNA: TGCGCCAGCAGCTTCTGGGGGACCGGGACAGCCGACAATGAGCAGTTCTTC
CDR3: CASSFWGTGTADNEQFF
V: TRBV5-1
D: TRBD1
length: 17
size: NA
J: TRBJ2-1

DNA: TGTGCCAGCAGCCCATCGGGAGAGTATGAAAAACTGTTTTTT
CDR3: CASSPSGEYEKLFF
V: TRBV27
D: NA
length: 14
size: NA
J: TRBJ1-4